This T cell receptor beta chain was identified in a study of blood T cells in healthy people across ages. Study-level points and caveats: Higher diversity, along with more naive CD4+ cells, distinguished long-lived donors from aged donors.

The CDR3 loop spans 17 amino acids. The germline CDR1 and CDR2 sequences are LGHNA and YNFKEQ. Together with a sample-barcoded 5' primer, a J-beta primer mix was included in a second PCR lasting roughly 7 to 11 cycles. Paired-end reads containing CDR3 totaled no fewer than 2.5 million for each sample. TCRdb reprocessed the 5' RACE reads with MiXCR, giving one entry per CDR3 protein. This sample has some 1.5 million distinct CDR3 sequences, with 35% to 45% found just once. Worth noting for this clonotype: The antigen remains undetermined. One junction end disagrees with the germline gene, perhaps due to a read error.

The chain uses TRBV4-2 and TRBJ2-1, with TRBD2 matching 8 bases. The sample was blood. This clonotype was obtained from a woman aged 18-29 years in good health. The CDR3 here is CTSSRPFETSGHNEQFF. The CDR3 nucleotides read TGTACCAGCAGCCGCCCGTTCGAAACTAGCGGACACAATGAGCAGTTCTTC.